This TCR beta chain was documented in a study of blood T cell repertoires in COVID-19. In the authors' methods: Estimation of nucleated cell counts relied on the amplification of reference gene primers. The protocol was immunoSEQ multiplex PCR, while the TCRdb copy is restricted to in-frame clones and leaves out a portion. V and J calls and clone size are as listed in that table; D and trimming were resolved from the DNA. The profile shows under 300,000 clones, approximately 86% of them singletons. The CDR3 has 15 residues. The ends lost 6 bases at V and 2 bases at J; junction bases unmatched: 9. Germline-derived CDR1 and CDR2 are SNHLY and FYNNEI.

The rearrangement joins TRBV2 to TRBJ2-7; 8 bases map to TRBD1. Source material: peripheral blood. The sequence came from a woman aged 70 to 79 with active or convalescent COVID-19. Written as DNA, the CDR3 is TGTGCCAGCAGGGCGTTGGACAGGGCCCCCTACGAGCAGTACTTC. Protein sequence: CASRALDRAPYEQYF.